This is a list of T cell receptor beta chains from one sample in a study of T cell responses to AZD1222 COVID-19 vaccine. Clones were read by immunoSEQ multiplex PCR, and TCRdb kept only the in-frame ones, dropping some. The sample includes approximately 100,000 clones, around nine tenths of them seen just once. The sample here was peripheral blood, taken on day 0 of AZD1222 vaccination. The receptors shown here come from an adult in good health. Both conserved end residues are part of each CDR3. Each record gives: V gene, clone size, J gene, D gene, CDR3 length, CDR3 DNA, CDR3 protein. A D gene is named only where the DNA matches it firmly. Size is omitted from some rows. Given values are once, few, many or a class for expanded clones.

v_call: TRBV6-2/TRBV6-3; clone_size: NA; j_call: TRBJ2-7; d_call: TRBD1; cdr3_length: 15; cdr3_nt: TGTGCCAGCAGTTACTTCCCGGGACAGGGGAAGGAGCAGTACTTC; cdr3_aa: CASSYFPGQGKEQYF
v_call: TRBV12-3/TRBV12-4; clone_size: NA; j_call: TRBJ2-7; d_call: TRBD1; cdr3_length: 13; cdr3_nt: TGTGCCAGCAGTCCCCAGGGACAGTACGAGCAGTACTTC; cdr3_aa: CASSPQGQYEQYF
v_call: TRBV9; clone_size: NA; j_call: TRBJ2-2; d_call: TRBD2; cdr3_length: 17; cdr3_nt: TGTGCCAGCAGCGGCGGGACTACTCAACTCCCCACCGGGGAGCTGTTTTTT; cdr3_aa: CASSGGTTQLPTGELFF
v_call: TRBV10-2; clone_size: once; j_call: TRBJ1-5; d_call: NA; cdr3_length: 11; cdr3_nt: TGCGCCAGCAGTGATGGGGAGCCCCAGCATTTT; cdr3_aa: CASSDGEPQHF
v_call: TRBV7-9; clone_size: NA; j_call: TRBJ2-2; d_call: TRBD2; cdr3_length: 17; cdr3_nt: TGTGCCAGCAGCTCGGGACTAGCGGGGGCCAACACCGGGGAGCTGTTTTTT; cdr3_aa: CASSSGLAGANTGELFF
v_call: TRBV3-1/TRBV3-2; clone_size: NA; j_call: TRBJ1-4; d_call: TRBD1; cdr3_length: 21; cdr3_nt: TGTGCCAGCAGCCAAGATTCAGAAGTGACAGGGGGGATCACGGCTAATGAAAAACTGTTTTTT; cdr3_aa: CASSQDSEVTGGITANEKLFF
v_call: TRBV9; clone_size: NA; j_call: TRBJ2-5; d_call: NA; cdr3_length: 15; cdr3_nt: TGTGCCAGCAGCGTAGCTGCGACCGGCCAAGAGACCCAGTACTTC; cdr3_aa: CASSVAATGQETQYF
v_call: TRBV6-5; clone_size: few; j_call: TRBJ1-2; d_call: TRBD1; cdr3_length: 13; cdr3_nt: TGTGCCAGCAGTTATGGGGACAGATATGGCTACACCTTC; cdr3_aa: CASSYGDRYGYTF
v_call: TRBV6-1; clone_size: NA; j_call: TRBJ1-1; d_call: TRBD1; cdr3_length: 16; cdr3_nt: TGTGCCAGCAGTGAGGGACAGGGTATGGGGTGGACTGAAGCTTTCTTT; cdr3_aa: CASSEGQGMGWTEAFF
v_call: TRBV28; clone_size: NA; j_call: TRBJ1-1; d_call: NA; cdr3_length: 12; cdr3_nt: TGTGCCAGCAGTTCCCTCCGGCAGGAAGCTTTCTTT; cdr3_aa: CASSSLRQEAFF
v_call: TRBV9; clone_size: once; j_call: TRBJ2-5; d_call: NA; cdr3_length: 17; cdr3_nt: TGTGCCAGCAGCTTTTCTCTCCAGGGAGAATTCGGGGAGACCCAGTACTTC; cdr3_aa: CASSFSLQGEFGETQYF
v_call: TRBV7-6; clone_size: NA; j_call: TRBJ2-3; d_call: TRBD2; cdr3_length: 16; cdr3_nt: TGTGCCAGCAGCCGCGGACTAGCGGGAGTCTTCGATACGCAGTATTTT; cdr3_aa: CASSRGLAGVFDTQYF
v_call: TRBV5-5; clone_size: NA; j_call: TRBJ2-7; d_call: NA; cdr3_length: 15; cdr3_nt: TGTGCCAGCAGCTTGTTCCCAGGATCCTCCTACGAGCAGTACTTC; cdr3_aa: CASSLFPGSSYEQYF
v_call: TRBV6-6; clone_size: NA; j_call: TRBJ2-2; d_call: TRBD1; cdr3_length: 16; cdr3_nt: TGTGCCAGCAGTTACACGGACAGGGGAAACACCGGGGAGCTGTTTTTT; cdr3_aa: CASSYTDRGNTGELFF
v_call: TRBV5-1; clone_size: once; j_call: TRBJ2-7; d_call: NA; cdr3_length: 15; cdr3_nt: TGCGCCAGCAGCTTGCAGGGGGAGGGCCACTACGAGCAGTACTTC; cdr3_aa: CASSLQGEGHYEQYF
v_call: TRBV9; clone_size: NA; j_call: TRBJ2-7; d_call: TRBD2; cdr3_length: 15; cdr3_nt: TGTGCCAGCAGCGTAGGGACTAGCGGGGGTTACGAGCAGTACTTC; cdr3_aa: CASSVGTSGGYEQYF
v_call: TRBV18; clone_size: NA; j_call: TRBJ1-5; d_call: NA; cdr3_length: 16; cdr3_nt: TGTGCCAGCTCACCACCGAACGGGGTAGGAAATCAGCCCCAGCATTTT; cdr3_aa: CASSPPNGVGNQPQHF
v_call: TRBV18; clone_size: once; j_call: TRBJ1-6; d_call: NA; cdr3_length: 14; cdr3_nt: TGTGCCAGCTCACCACCAGGAGGCGTATCACCCCTCCACTTT; cdr3_aa: CASSPPGGVSPLHF
v_call: TRBV6-2/TRBV6-3; clone_size: NA; j_call: TRBJ2-2; d_call: TRBD1; cdr3_length: 15; cdr3_nt: TGTGCCAGCAGTTCAGGGGGCGCGAACACCGGGGAGCTGTTTTTT; cdr3_aa: CASSSGGANTGELFF
v_call: TRBV19; clone_size: few; j_call: TRBJ1-2; d_call: NA; cdr3_length: 14; cdr3_nt: TGTGCCAGTAGTATCGCAGGGGTAGGTGGTGGCTACACCTTC; cdr3_aa: CASSIAGVGGGYTF
v_call: TRBV10-1; clone_size: NA; j_call: TRBJ2-1; d_call: NA; cdr3_length: 16; cdr3_nt: TGCGCCAGCAGTGACCAGACTAATAGGGGCTACAATGAGCAGTTCTTC; cdr3_aa: CASSDQTNRGYNEQFF
v_call: TRBV7-8; clone_size: NA; j_call: TRBJ1-6; d_call: NA; cdr3_length: 15; cdr3_nt: TGTGCCAGCAGCCTAACAGGGCCCTCATTTTCACCCCTCCACTTT; cdr3_aa: CASSLTGPSFSPLHF
v_call: TRBV7-6; clone_size: once; j_call: TRBJ1-2; d_call: NA; cdr3_length: 13; cdr3_nt: TGTGCCAGCAGCTTAGAGGCGGGCTATGGCTACACCTTC; cdr3_aa: CASSLEAGYGYTF
v_call: TRBV27; clone_size: NA; j_call: TRBJ1-2; d_call: TRBD1; cdr3_length: 14; cdr3_nt: TGTGCCAGCAGTTTTAAGGGGGCCAAGTATGGCTACACCTTC; cdr3_aa: CASSFKGAKYGYTF
v_call: TRBV5-4; clone_size: NA; j_call: TRBJ2-2; d_call: TRBD1; cdr3_length: 16; cdr3_nt: TGTGCCAGCAGCTTGGGGGGACAGCTGAACACCGGGGAGCTGTTTTTT; cdr3_aa: CASSLGGQLNTGELFF
v_call: TRBV10-2; clone_size: NA; j_call: TRBJ1-4; d_call: NA; cdr3_length: 14; cdr3_nt: TGCGCCACCGGTAAACGGAGTCTTAATGAAAAACTGTTTTTT; cdr3_aa: CATGKRSLNEKLFF
v_call: TRBV4-3; clone_size: NA; j_call: TRBJ2-1; d_call: TRBD2; cdr3_length: 15; cdr3_nt: TGCGCCAGCAGCCAAGTAGCGGGGGGTTTCAATGAGCAGTTCTTC; cdr3_aa: CASSQVAGGFNEQFF
v_call: TRBV7-9; clone_size: once; j_call: TRBJ2-1; d_call: TRBD2; cdr3_length: 17; cdr3_nt: TGTGCCAGCAGCCCCGGACTAGCGGGAGGATTGGGGAATGAGCAGTTCTTC; cdr3_aa: CASSPGLAGGLGNEQFF